A single sample gave rise to the 19 T cell receptor beta chains below, sequenced in a study of CXCR3-negative and CXCR3-positive naive CD8 T cells. Study observations and caveats: Compared with CXCR3-negative naive cells, CXCR3-positive naive cells showed more hydrophobic TRB CDR3s.

UMI-labeled 5' RACE TRB cDNA libraries were prepared from the cells. TCRdb reprocessed the 5' RACE reads, keeping one entry per CDR3 protein, no DNA. This sample's table has 80,000 to 100,000 distinct CDR3 sequences. Their antigens remain unidentified. Sequencing used naive CXCR3+ CD8+ T cells from blood. Subset: CD45RO-CCR7+CD27+CD95- naive CD8+ T cells expressing CXCR3 (TNR3+). The receptors stem from a human donor in good health. Some clones in this sample may be carry-over from other donors' samples.

The V call is TRBV5-5, the J call TRBJ2-2; the TCRdb D gene call, TRBD2, has no DNA to confirm it. The germline CDR1 and CDR2 sequences are SGHKS and YYEKEE (reference sequence). The CDR3 is made up of 15 amino acids. CDR3 in amino acids: CAGSETSSYTGELFF. The full variable domain, with the rest looked up from reference TRBV5-5 and TRBJ2-2, is DAGVTQSPTHLIKTRGQQVTLRCSPISGHKSVSWYQQVLGQGPQFIFQYYEKEERGRGNFPDRFSARQFPNYSSELNVNALLLGDSALYLCAGSETSSYTGELFFGEGSRLTVL.

This chain uses TRBV28 with TRBJ1-2. The germline V gene has CDR1 MDHEN and CDR2 SYDVKM. CDR3 size: 13 residues. CDR3 residues: CASSFGRLNGYTF.

This chain links TRBV28 with TRBJ2-3; the D gene TCRdb calls, TRBD2, cannot be checked with no DNA. The germline V gene encodes CDR1 MDHEN and CDR2 SYDVKM. The CDR3 is made up of 15 amino acids. CDR3 loop: CASCRGVAGVDTQYF. The full variable domain, completed using reference TRBV28 and TRBJ2-3, is DVKVTQSSRYLVKRTGEKVFLECVQDMDHENMFWYRQDPGLGLRLIYFSYDVKMKEKGDIPEGYSVSREKKERFSLILESASTNQTSMYLCASCRGVAGVDTQYFGPGTRLTVL.

The chain employs TRBV19 and TRBJ2-1; without DNA, the TCRdb call of TRBD2 cannot be checked. This CDR3 comprises 13 residues. Germline V lookup: CDR1 LNHDA, CDR2 SQIVND (reference sequence). CDR3 sequence reads: CASSGLGLNEQFF.

V gene TRBV6-2 or TRBV6-3 combines with J gene TRBJ2-2. This CDR3 spans 11 amino acids. Per germline, CDR1 MNHEY and CDR2 SVGEGT. The CDR3 sequence: CASSYVGELFF.

The rearrangement links TRBV7-2 to TRBJ1-2. From germline, CDR1 is SGHTA and CDR2 FQGNSA. The CDR3 contains 12 residues. The CDR3 loop is CASSSVDYGYTF.

This chain links TRBV4-3 with TRBJ2-2; TCRdb outputs TRBD1, but without DNA this stays unchecked. CDR1 is LGHNA and CDR2 is YSLEER in the germline V gene. This CDR3 contains 17 residues. The CDR3 sequence: CASSQDIGQGVAGELFF.

The chain employs TRBV28 and TRBJ1-4; TCRdb's D call, TRBD1, is unchecked because there is no DNA. This CDR3 contains 20 residues. CDR1 is MDHEN and CDR2 is SYDVKM in the germline V gene. CDR3 sequence reads: CASSLGPTGDHPATNEKLFF.

The V and J genes are TRBV7-6 and TRBJ2-5; absent DNA, TCRdb's TRBD1 call cannot be checked. CDR3 size: 16 residues. The germline CDR1 and CDR2 sequences are SGHVS and FNYEAQ. The CDR3 sequence: CASSLVVDTFQETQYF.

The V gene is TRBV20-1, the J gene TRBJ1-1. CDR1 is DFQATT, CDR2 SNEGSKA, per germline (reference sequence). There are 12 residues in the CDR3. CDR3 sequence reads: CSAKRADTEAFF.

The J gene is TRBJ2-1, the V gene TRBV28; TCRdb's assignment of TRBD1 cannot be checked, as there is no DNA. CDR3 length: 15 amino acids. Germline V gene data show CDR1 as MDHEN and CDR2 as SYDVKM. The CDR3 here is CASSWGEGARDEQFF.

This chain joins TRBV5-6 and TRBJ2-7. The CDR3 runs 13 residues. Germline assignment: CDR1 SGHDT and CDR2 YYEEEE. CDR3 loop: CASSFAGNYEQYF.

The genes are TRBV28 and TRBJ2-3; TCRdb reports TRBD1, a call that lacks DNA to check it against. The germline gives CDR1 MDHEN, CDR2 SYDVKM. The CDR3 consists of 16 residues. This CDR3 reads CASRSPGQGVPDTQYF.

The chain has TRBV13 and TRBJ2-5; TCRdb gives TRBD2 as the D gene, but with no DNA this cannot be confirmed. The CDR3 is made up of 18 amino acids. The germline V gene has CDR1 PRHDT and CDR2 FYEKMQ (reference sequence). CDR3 sequence reads: CASTPSKLTSGEQETQYF.

The chain joins TRBV5-1 to TRBJ1-1. The CDR3 runs 12 residues. CDR1 SGHRS and CDR2 YFSETQ come from the germline V gene. The CDR3 spells CASSLSGTEAFF.

The J gene is TRBJ1-1, the V gene TRBV13; there is no DNA to check the TCRdb D call of TRBD1. The CDR3 runs 15 residues. CDR1 is PRHDT, CDR2 FYEKMQ, per germline (reference sequence). CDR3 residues: CASSQRGRVNTEAFF.

The chain recombines TRBV4-2 with TRBJ2-1. Germline V gene sequence: CDR1 LGHNA, CDR2 YNFKEQ. This CDR3 region has 19 residues. The CDR3 spells CASSQDWPGDPFDYNEQFF.

CDR3 sequence reads: CASSSTSGVYNEQFF. The chain has TRBV28 and TRBJ2-1; TCRdb's D call of TRBD2 is untestable without DNA. This CDR3 is 15 amino acids long. Germline values: CDR1 MDHEN, CDR2 SYDVKM.

CDR3 loop: CASSYGAGGRGEQFF. V is TRBV6-5 and J is TRBJ2-1; as DNA is missing, the TRBD1 call by TCRdb cannot be tested. The CDR3 is 15 amino acids. CDR1 and CDR2 (germline): MNHEY, SVGAGI.